This T cell receptor (beta chain) emerged from a study of regulatory T cells in long-lasting Graves disease. Findings and caveats of the study: Persistent Graves' patients showed less TCR diversity than newly diagnosed ones. Sharing of public clonotypes was greater in persistent patients (about 3,000) than in new patients (about 970).

In the case of this clonotype: Its specificity is unknown.

V lost 4 bases and J lost 1, with 13 bases in between. The CDR3 covers 16 residues. Germline V lookup: CDR1 MNHGY, CDR2 SVAAGI. Arm-PCR of CDR3 regions with iRepertoire HTBI primers generated TCR beta libraries. TCRdb ran MiXCR on the multiplex PCR reads and lists one entry per CDR3 protein. Here the sample spans about 300,000 distinct CDR3 sequences, 22% being singletons. The time point denotes: persistent/refractory GD, antithyroid drugs over 5 years with positive TRAb. PBMCs provided the RNA from which the TCR library was made. Graves' disease diagnoses used American Thyroid Association guidelines. The receptor's source is a female donor with Graves disease. The chain employs TRBV6-9 and TRBJ2-2; possibly TRBD1 or TRBD2 for D (5 bases each). The sample consisted of peripheral blood mononuclear cells (PBMCs), taken when the disease was refractory, from a patient treated with antithyroid drugs. The CDR3 nucleotides read TGTGCCAGCAGTTTCGGAGGACACTGGAACACCGGGGAGCTGTTTTTT. Translation: CASSFGGHWNTGELFF.